These 27 T cell receptor beta chains were sequenced from one sample in a study of technical replicates of blood from a few donors. Some clones are missing from TCRdb's copy, which holds only in-frame ones; the method was immunoSEQ multiplex PCR. The sample holds approximately 70,000 clones, around 92% seen once. The specimen was T cells isolated from PBMCs. The receptors derive from a human donor in good health.

This chain joins TRBV27 and TRBJ2-7; 11 bases are a match to TRBD2. Trimming cost V 2 bases and J 6 bases; bases outside gene matches: 6. Germline CDR1 MNHEY, CDR2 SMNVEV (reference sequence). CDR3 length: 15 residues. CDR3 region: CASSLRTSGSGEQYF. CDR3 DNA: TGTGCCAGCAGTTTACGAACTAGCGGGAGCGGCGAGCAGTACTTC.

The V and J genes are TRBV4-2 and TRBJ2-7; 8 bases line up with TRBD2. Germline trimming cut 4 bases from V and 0 bases from J; bases unmatched to any gene: 11. The CDR3 consists of 17 residues. Germline CDR1 LGHNA, CDR2 YNFKEQ. The DNA for the CDR3 is TGTGCCAGCAGCCTAACCTCACTAGCGGCCAGCTCCTACGAGCAGTACTTC. It specifies CASSLTSLAASSYEQYF.

V gene TRBV9 combines with J gene TRBJ2-1, with 7 bases lining up with TRBD1. The CDR3 covers 16 residues. The V and J ends lost 3 bases and 9 bases, in that order; junction bases with no gene match: 15. From germline, CDR1 is SGDLS and CDR2 YYNGEE. CDR3: CASSASDRVNWGEQFF. The CDR3 coding sequence is TGTGCCAGCAGCGCTTCCGACAGGGTTAACTGGGGTGAGCAGTTCTTC.

V is TRBV29-1 and J is TRBJ2-7; a weak D match, TRBD2 (6 bases). Germline V lookup: CDR1 SQVTM, CDR2 ANQGSEA. The V gene lost 1 base and the J gene lost 2 bases, with 9 bases spanning the gap. CDR3 length: 13 amino acids. The CDR3 coding sequence is TGCAGCGTTGAAGGGGACTTGGCCTACGAGCAGTACTTC. Translating it yields CSVEGDLAYEQYF.

The V and J genes are TRBV19 and TRBJ1-1, with D unresolved. Germline CDR1 and CDR2: LNHDA and SQIVND (reference sequence). This CDR3 is built from 15 residues. Trimming took off 0 bases at V and 7 bases at J, with 15 bases between the two ends. CDR3 in amino acids: CASSIDPGVGLEAFF. CDR3 DNA: TGTGCCAGTAGTATAGATCCCGGGGTAGGGCTTGAAGCTTTCTTT.

The J gene is TRBJ2-1, the V gene TRBV7-9; 10 bases align to TRBD2. Germline assignment: CDR1 SEHNR and CDR2 FQNEAQ (reference sequence). This CDR3 contains 15 residues. V was clipped by 6 bases and J by 4 bases; unmatched bases: 6. The CDR3 here is CASRPTSGNYNEQFF. DNA of the CDR3: TGTGCCAGCAGACCCACTAGCGGGAATTACAATGAGCAGTTCTTC.

The gene calls are TRBV25-1 and TRBJ2-1; TRBD2 matches at 12 bases. Germline CDR1 MGHDK, CDR2 SYGVNS. The CDR3 sequence is 16 residues long. The V and J ends lost 3 bases and 5 bases, in that order; junction bases with no gene match: 5. As DNA, the CDR3 is TGTGCCAGCAGTGATCCTCGGACTAGCGGGAACAATGAGCAGTTCTTC. The encoded protein is CASSDPRTSGNNEQFF.

V is TRBV19 and J is TRBJ1-5, with a weak D call TRBD1 (6 bases). The germline CDR1 and CDR2 sequences are LNHDA and SQIVND (reference sequence). V was pared by 4 bases and J by 0 bases, with 13 bases between. The CDR3 runs 16 residues. In nucleotides, the CDR3 is TGTGCCAGTAGTAGCTTCGAGGGGGTTAGCAATCAGCCCCAGCATTTT. The encoded protein is CASSSFEGVSNQPQHF.

The gene calls are TRBV29-1 and TRBJ1-3; 7 nucleotides agree with TRBD1. The V and J ends lost 6 bases and 2 bases, in that order; junction bases with no gene match: 7. Germline V CDR1 and CDR2: SQVTM, ANQGSEA. This CDR3 comprises 14 residues. The DNA of the CDR3 is TGCAGCGTGGACTTCACAGGGGCTGGAAACACCATATATTTT. Translated: CSVDFTGAGNTIYF.

The chain combines TRBV5-1 with TRBJ2-1, with 7 bases that match TRBD2. This CDR3 has 14 residues. Germline CDR1 and CDR2: SGHRS and YFSETQ. V gave up 4 bases and J gave up 2 bases; unmatched junction bases: 3. The CDR3 sequence: CASSVSGTYNEQFF. In nucleotides, the CDR3 is TGCGCCAGCAGCGTCAGCGGGACCTACAATGAGCAGTTCTTC. The entire variable domain, with the rest obtained from reference TRBV5-1 and TRBJ2-1, is as follows: KAGVTQTPRYLIKTRGQQVTLSCSPISGHRSVSWYQQTPGQGLQFLFEYFSETQRNKGNFPGRFSGRQFSNSRSEMNVSTLELGDSALYLCASSVSGTYNEQFFGPGTRLTVL.

CDR3 region: CARPSEGGHGYTF. In DNA form, the CDR3 reads TGTGCCAGACCCTCTGAAGGGGGTCATGGCTACACCTTC. The V and J genes are TRBV2 and TRBJ1-2; perhaps TRBD1 as D (6 bases). The CDR3 extends over 13 amino acids. Germline assignment: CDR1 SNHLY and CDR2 FYNNEI. V gave up 9 bases and J gave up 6 bases, with 17 bases separating them.

CDR3 sequence reads: CASSALFGGGTDTQYF. The DNA for the CDR3 is TGTGCCAGCAGCGCCCTATTCGGCGGTGGCACAGATACGCAGTATTTT. The chain uses TRBV13 and TRBJ2-3; the D is unclear. This CDR3 has 16 residues. The germline V gene has CDR1 PRHDT and CDR2 FYEKMQ (reference sequence). Trimming left V 5 bases short and J 1 base short, with 16 bases between.

The CDR3 sequence is CASSPSLGAGSLYEQYF. Written as DNA, the CDR3 is TGTGCCAGCAGTCCGAGCTTAGGGGCGGGATCACTCTACGAGCAGTACTTC. This sequence joins TRBV27 and TRBJ2-7; a weak D match, TRBD2 (6 bases). CDR1 and CDR2 from the germline V gene are MNHEY and SMNVEV (reference sequence). CDR3 length equals 17 residues. The ends were cut back, 5 bases at V and 3 bases at J, with 23 bases in the middle.

This chain links TRBV5-1 with TRBJ2-1, with TRBD2 identical over 8 bases. This CDR3 region has 15 residues. V lost 1 base, J lost 1 base, and 1 base stayed unmatched. Germline V gene sequence: CDR1 SGHRS, CDR2 YFSETQ. CDR3 in DNA: TGCGCCAGCAGCTTGACTAGCGGTTCCTACAATGAGCAGTTCTTC. Translation gives CASSLTSGSYNEQFF.

The chain is built from TRBV6-1 and TRBJ1-4; 10 positions match TRBD1. The ends lost 6 bases at V and 7 bases at J; junction bases unmatched: 2. CDR3 length: 13 residues. The germline V gene has CDR1 MNHNS and CDR2 SASEGT. The CDR3 loop is CASSGQGVEKLFF. CDR3 nucleotides: TGTGCCAGCAGCGGACAGGGGGTTGAAAAACTGTTTTTT.

The chain has TRBV2 and TRBJ2-2; tentatively, D is TRBD2 (5 bases). This CDR3 spans 14 amino acids. The V gene's germline CDR1 is SNHLY and CDR2 FYNNEI. Trimming took off 2 bases at V and 3 bases at J, with 7 bases between the two ends. CDR3 amino acids: CASSEPDYTGELFF. The CDR3 DNA sequence: TGTGCCAGCAGTGAACCGGACTACACCGGGGAGCTGTTTTTT.

As DNA, the CDR3 is TGTGCCAGTAGTATCAGGGCACTACAAAGGGACACTGAAGCTTTCTTT. It translates to CASSIRALQRDTEAFF. The V call is TRBV19, the J call TRBJ1-1, with D maybe TRBD1 (5 bases). Germline V gives CDR1 LNHDA, CDR2 SQIVND (reference sequence). The CDR3 has 16 residues. Trimming pared 3 bases from V and 3 bases from J, leaving 17 bases between.

The chain is built from TRBV11-2 and TRBJ2-7, with D perhaps matching TRBD1 (7 bases). The CDR3 is 15 amino acids. From germline, CDR1 is SGHAT and CDR2 FQNNGV. The V and J ends lost 5 bases and 6 bases respectively, with 20 bases between them. CDR3: CASSGGAGQGVEQYF. CDR3 DNA: TGTGCCAGCAGCGGAGGGGCAGGGCAGGGGGTCGAGCAGTACTTC.

This chain joins TRBV7-2 and TRBJ1-1, with D tentatively TRBD1 (5 bases). The V end lost 2 bases, the J end lost 7 bases, and 11 bases lay between the germline ends. This CDR3 spans 13 amino acids. Germline values: CDR1 SGHTA, CDR2 FQGNSA. CDR3 loop: CASSLFRQIEAFF. DNA of the CDR3: TGTGCCAGCAGCTTATTCCGACAGATTGAAGCTTTCTTT.

The rearrangement uses TRBV10-2 and TRBJ1-4; 7 bases align to TRBD1. V gave up 6 bases and J gave up 1 base; unmatched junction bases: 14. The CDR3 contains 18 residues. Germline CDR1 WSHSY, CDR2 SAAADI. The CDR3 DNA follows: TGCGCCAGCAGCGAAAGACCGGGACAGAAAGAAACTAATGAAAAACTGTTTTTT. It yields the protein CASSERPGQKETNEKLFF.

This clone came up once. The rearrangement uses TRBV6-6 and TRBJ2-7, with TRBD1 identical over 9 bases. Trimming cost V 0 bases and J 6 bases; bases outside gene matches: 6. Germline CDR1 reads MNHNY; CDR2 reads SVGAGI (reference sequence). There are 15 residues in the CDR3. The CDR3 loop reads CASSYSKGQGFEQYF. The CDR3, as DNA: TGTGCCAGCAGTTACTCAAAGGGACAGGGTTTCGAGCAGTACTTC.

CDR3 amino acids: CASSLAVSSGTTPYEQYF. The CDR3 DNA is TGTGCCAGCAGCTTAGCTGTGTCTAGCGGGACTACCCCCTACGAGCAGTACTTC. The chain is built from TRBV7-2 and TRBJ2-7; the match to TRBD2 covers 9 bases. In germline, CDR1 is SGHTA, CDR2 FQGNSA. The CDR3 extends over 18 amino acids. J was trimmed by 2 bases and V by 0 bases; bases with no gene match: 11. Using reference TRBV7-2 and TRBJ2-7 for the parts outside the CDR3, the full variable domain is GAGVSQSPSNKVTEKGKDVELRCDPISGHTALYWYRQSLGQGLEFLIYFQGNSAPDKSGLPSDRFSAERTGGSVSTLTIQRTQQEDSAVYLCASSLAVSSGTTPYEQYFGPGTRLTVT.

The V gene is TRBV5-8, the J gene TRBJ1-3; D gene uncertain. The CDR3 totals 15 residues. V lost 2 bases to trimming and J lost 0 bases, with 9 bases between them. Germline V CDR1 and CDR2: SGHTS, YDEGEE. The CDR3 nucleotides are TGTGCCAGCAGCTTTGGCGGTGACTCTGGAAACACCATATATTTT. This encodes CASSFGGDSGNTIYF.

This chain uses TRBV10-3 with TRBJ2-7, with a possible D match to TRBD2 (6 bases). This CDR3 region has 15 residues. With 2 bases removed from V and 3 bases from J, the gap between germline ends came to 14 bases. Germline V gene data show CDR1 as ENHRY and CDR2 as SYGVKD. The CDR3 DNA is TGTGCCATCAGTGAGGCTAGCGTATTGAGCTACGAGCAGTACTTC. Amino acids: CAISEASVLSYEQYF.

The V and J genes are TRBV5-1 and TRBJ1-4, with 7 positions matching TRBD1. Germline V gene sequence: CDR1 SGHRS, CDR2 YFSETQ. V lost 1 base and J lost 1; bases outside the gene matches: 4. The CDR3 has 16 amino acids. The CDR3 DNA sequence: TGCGCCAGCAGCTTGTCAGGGGGTAGAACTAATGAAAAACTGTTTTTT. Encoded protein: CASSLSGGRTNEKLFF.

V gene TRBV7-6 combines with J gene TRBJ1-1; 8 positions agree with TRBD1. Germline CDR1 is SGHVS and CDR2 is FNYEAQ. This CDR3 region has 14 residues. With V trimmed by 0 bases and J by 10 bases, 7 bases remained unmatched. Here the CDR3 reads CASSLARTQGGAFF. The CDR3 DNA follows: TGTGCCAGCAGCTTAGCGCGCACACAGGGGGGAGCTTTCTTT.

The chain joins TRBV5-6 to TRBJ2-1; 7 bases are shared with TRBD1. The CDR3 extends over 14 amino acids. The germline gives CDR1 SGHDT, CDR2 YYEEEE. V gave up 4 bases and J gave up 7 bases; unmatched junction bases: 8. The CDR3: CASSDWTGPNEQFF. DNA of the CDR3: TGTGCCAGCAGCGACTGGACAGGTCCGAATGAGCAGTTCTTC.